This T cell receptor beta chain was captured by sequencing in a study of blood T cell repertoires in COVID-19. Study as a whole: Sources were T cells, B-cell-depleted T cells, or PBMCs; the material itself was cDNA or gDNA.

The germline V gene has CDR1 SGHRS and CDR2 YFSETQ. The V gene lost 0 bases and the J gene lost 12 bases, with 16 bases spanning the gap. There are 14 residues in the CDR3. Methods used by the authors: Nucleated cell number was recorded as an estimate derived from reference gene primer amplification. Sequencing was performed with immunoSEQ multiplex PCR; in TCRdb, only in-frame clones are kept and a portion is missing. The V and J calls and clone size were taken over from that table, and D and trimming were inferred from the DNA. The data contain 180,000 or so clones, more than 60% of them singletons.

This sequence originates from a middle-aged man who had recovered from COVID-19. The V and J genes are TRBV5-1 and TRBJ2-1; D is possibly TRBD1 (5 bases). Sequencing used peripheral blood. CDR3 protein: CASSLAGVEQVQFF. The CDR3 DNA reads TGCGCCAGCAGCTTGGCCGGCGTTGAACAGGTGCAGTTCTTC.